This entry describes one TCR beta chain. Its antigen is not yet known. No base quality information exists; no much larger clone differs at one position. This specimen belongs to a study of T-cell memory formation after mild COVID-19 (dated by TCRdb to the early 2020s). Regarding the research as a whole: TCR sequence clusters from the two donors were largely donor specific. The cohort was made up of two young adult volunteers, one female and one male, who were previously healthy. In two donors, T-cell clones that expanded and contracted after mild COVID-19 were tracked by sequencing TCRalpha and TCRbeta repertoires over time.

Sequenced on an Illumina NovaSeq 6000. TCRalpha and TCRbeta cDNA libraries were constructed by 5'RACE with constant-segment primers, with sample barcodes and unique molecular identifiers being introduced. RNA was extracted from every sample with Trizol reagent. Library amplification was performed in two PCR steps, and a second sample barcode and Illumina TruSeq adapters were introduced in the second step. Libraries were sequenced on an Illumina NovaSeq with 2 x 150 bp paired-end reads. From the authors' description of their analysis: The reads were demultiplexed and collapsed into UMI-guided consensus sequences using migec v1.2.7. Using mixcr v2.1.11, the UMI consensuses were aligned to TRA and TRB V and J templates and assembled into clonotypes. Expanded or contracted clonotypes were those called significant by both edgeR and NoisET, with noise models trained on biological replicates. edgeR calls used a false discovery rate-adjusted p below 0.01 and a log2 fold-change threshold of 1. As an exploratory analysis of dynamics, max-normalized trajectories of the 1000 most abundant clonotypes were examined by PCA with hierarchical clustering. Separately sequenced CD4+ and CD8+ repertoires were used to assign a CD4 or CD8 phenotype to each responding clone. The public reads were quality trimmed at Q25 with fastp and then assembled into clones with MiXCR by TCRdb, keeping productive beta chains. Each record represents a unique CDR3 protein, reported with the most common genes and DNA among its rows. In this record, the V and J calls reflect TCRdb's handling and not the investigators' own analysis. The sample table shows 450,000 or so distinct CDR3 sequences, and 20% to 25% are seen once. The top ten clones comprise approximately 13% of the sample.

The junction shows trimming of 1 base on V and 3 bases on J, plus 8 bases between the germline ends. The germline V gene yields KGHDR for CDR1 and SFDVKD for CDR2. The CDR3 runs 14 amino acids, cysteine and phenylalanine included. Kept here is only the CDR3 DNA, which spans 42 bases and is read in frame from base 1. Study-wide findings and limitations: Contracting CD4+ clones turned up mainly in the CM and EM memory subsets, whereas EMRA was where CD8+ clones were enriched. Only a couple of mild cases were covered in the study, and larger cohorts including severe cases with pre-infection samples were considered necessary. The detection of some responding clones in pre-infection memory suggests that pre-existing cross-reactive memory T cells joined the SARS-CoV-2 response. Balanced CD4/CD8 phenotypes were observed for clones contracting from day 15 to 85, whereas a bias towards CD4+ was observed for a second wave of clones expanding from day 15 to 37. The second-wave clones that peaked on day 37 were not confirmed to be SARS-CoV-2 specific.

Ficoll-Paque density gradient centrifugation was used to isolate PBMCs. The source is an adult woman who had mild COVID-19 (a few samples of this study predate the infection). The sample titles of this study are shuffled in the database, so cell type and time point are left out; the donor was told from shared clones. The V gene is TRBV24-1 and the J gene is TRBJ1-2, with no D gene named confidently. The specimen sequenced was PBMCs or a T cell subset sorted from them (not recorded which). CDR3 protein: CATSDFGRHYGYTF. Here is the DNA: TGTGCCACCAGTGATTTCGGCAGGCACTATGGCTACACCTTC.